This T cell receptor beta chain is from a study of memory CD4+ T cells and cytomegalovirus serostatus. Notes on this clone: Its specificity is unknown.

In the source study's methods: Out-of-frame sequences were removed, leaving 2,204,828 distinct TCRbeta sequences. Sequenced by immunoSEQ multiplex PCR; TCRdb stores in-frame clones only, minus some. V and J calls and clone size are given by that table; D and trimming were obtained from the DNA. The sample shows some 52,000 clones, 75% to 85% of them seen only once. Per germline, CDR1 SQVTM and CDR2 ANQGSEA. The CDR3 spans 15 residues. V lost 5 bases to trimming and J lost 8 bases; unmatched junction nucleotides: 12. Points from the study as a whole: Median bootstrapped AUC for CMV status was about 0.96 originally, less than 0.93 US-trained. The CMV-associated TCR signature appears largely within the CD4+ memory repertoire.

The sort gate was single viable CD3+CD4+CD8-CD45RO+ cells for memory CD4+ T cells. Sample: memory CD4+ T cells from blood. This TCR was sampled from an adult in good health and CMV-seronegative. The chain recombines TRBV29-1 with TRBJ1-2, with TRBD1 matching 12 bases. The CDR3 DNA sequence: TGCAGCGTTACTGAGCCGGGACAGGGGGCGGGGGGCTACACCTTC. Amino acid sequence: CSVTEPGQGAGGYTF.